This entry lists 10 T cell receptor beta chains sequenced from one sample in a study of shared clonotypes between healthy human individuals. Some clones are missing from TCRdb's copy, which holds only in-frame ones; the method was immunoSEQ multiplex PCR. The sample has around 1.9 million clones, approximately 92% seen once; the top ten hold around 1.7%. In the naive CD8 group, cells lacked CD45RO and were positively selected for CCR7, so terminally differentiated effector memory CD45RA+ cells were left out. Material: naive CD8+ T cells from PBMCs. All receptors come from a young man in good health. Some clones in this sample may be carry-over from other donors' samples.

The chain uses TRBV25-1 and TRBJ1-2; 8 positions match TRBD1. Looked up from germline, CDR1 is MGHDK and CDR2 is SYGVNS. After removal of 6 bases from V and 4 bases from J, the junction contained 4 bases not matched to a gene. The CDR3 has 13 amino acids. The CDR3 sequence is CASRKGTGYGYTF. The CDR3 nucleotides are TGTGCCAGCAGAAAAGGGACAGGCTATGGCTACACCTTC.

This rearrangement joins TRBV6-1 to TRBJ2-1; unclear D gene. Trimming shortened V by 2 bases and J by 6 bases, and 11 bases separated the two germline ends. Germline CDR1 is MNHNS and CDR2 is SASEGT. CDR3 length: 14 residues. CDR3 nucleotides: TGTGCCAGCAGTGAATTTGGACCCGTCAATGAGCAGTTCTTC. Translated: CASSEFGPVNEQFF.

The chain couples TRBV28 to TRBJ1-2; TRBD1 is a possible D gene (5 bases). Trimming took 5 bases from V and 2 from J, leaving 9 bases between them. CDR3 length equals 13 residues. CDR1 and CDR2 (germline): MDHEN, SYDVKM. The CDR3 bases are TGTGCCAGCAGTCTCAGGGTCAACTATGGCTACACCTTC. The encoded protein is CASSLRVNYGYTF.

This chain connects TRBV13 to TRBJ2-1, with 9 bases that match TRBD2. Germline CDR1 reads PRHDT; CDR2 reads FYEKMQ (reference sequence). The V and J ends lost 6 bases and 8 bases, in that order; junction bases with no gene match: 11. There are 15 residues in the CDR3. The CDR3 loop is CASSSMGLADDEQFF. CDR3 DNA: TGTGCCAGCAGTTCTATGGGACTAGCCGACGATGAGCAGTTCTTC.

This chain links TRBV27 with TRBJ2-1; D is uncertain. Per the germline V gene, CDR1 is MNHEY and CDR2 is SMNVEV (reference sequence). The CDR3 has 13 amino acids. The V end lost 5 bases, the J end lost 1 base, and 6 bases lay between the germline ends. The CDR3 DNA sequence: TGTGCCAGCAGTCACTCTTCCTACAATGAGCAGTTCTTC. Encoded protein: CASSHSSYNEQFF.

The chain joins TRBV29-1 to TRBJ1-2; TRBD1 aligns across 9 bases. With V trimmed by 6 bases and J by 2 bases, 16 bases remained unmatched. The CDR3 contains 17 residues. In germline, CDR1 is SQVTM, CDR2 ANQGSEA. CDR3 coding DNA: TGCAGCGTCGGGACTGAGGACAGGGGAGGGAGAAACTATGGCTACACCTTC. Amino acid sequence: CSVGTEDRGGRNYGYTF.

V gene TRBV21-1 combines with J gene TRBJ2-6; TRBD2 is the table's D call and was not checked against the DNA. TRBV21-1 is labeled a pseudogene. CDR3 length equals 17 residues. Written as DNA, the CDR3 is TGTGCCAGCAGCAAAGATGGAGGACCTTCTTGGGCCAACGTCCTGACTTTC. This translates into CASSKDGGPSWANVLTF.

This clone appeared once. This chain joins TRBV5-1 and TRBJ2-5; unclear D gene. The CDR3 has 15 residues. Germline V lookup: CDR1 SGHRS, CDR2 YFSETQ. With 0 bases removed from V and 3 bases from J, the gap between germline ends came to 12 bases. The CDR3 reads CASSLDDTRKETQYF. The CDR3 DNA reads as TGCGCCAGCAGCTTGGATGACACCAGGAAAGAGACCCAGTACTTC.

This chain uses TRBV29-1 with TRBJ2-7; TRBD1 or TRBD2 may be the D gene (5 bases each). With 7 bases removed from V and 0 bases from J, the gap between germline ends came to 10 bases. This CDR3 comprises 12 residues. Per germline, CDR1 SQVTM and CDR2 ANQGSEA. The CDR3: CSGWDLSYEQYF. The CDR3, as DNA: TGCAGCGGTTGGGACCTCTCCTACGAGCAGTACTTC.

Note on this clone: Within the sample, other DNA sequences also encode this same CDR3. The V and J genes are TRBV19 and TRBJ1-1; D perhaps matches TRBD1 (5 bases). Germline lookup yields CDR1 LNHDA and CDR2 SQIVND (reference sequence). V gave up 1 base and J gave up 2 bases, with 8 bases separating them. The CDR3 covers 14 residues. The DNA of the CDR3 is TGTGCCAGTAGTATAGGGGGGACTAACACTGAAGCTTTCTTT. It encodes CASSIGGTNTEAFF.